This TCR beta chain was sequenced for a study of molecular identifiers for immune sequencing clone quantification (dated by TCRdb to 2017 to 2018). Background for the entire study: For a replicate experiment, RNA from about 21,000 or 97,000 naive CD8 T cells was divided into five aliquots, of which four were sequenced. CD8 T cells were used in a methods study to benchmark molecular-identifier clustering-based TCR repertoire sequencing (MIDCIRS) and TCR RNA copy counting. What the authors observed across the whole study: Spiked-in Jurkat TCR RNA equal to a single cell's worth was reported to be detectable even within 1,200,000 naive CD8 T cells. When barcode sub-clustering was left out, chimeric consensus sequences inflated TCR diversity, with chimeras reaching as high as 47%. Around 2.8 recovered TCR RNA copies per cell were obtained by modeling, versus around 10 by digital PCR, implying a capture efficiency of approximately 27%. The naive libraries included spiked-in Jurkat TCR RNA (over nine copies' worth), and this RNA is not part of the donor repertoire. In CMV-specific effector cells, clones with more than 20 RNA copies contained over 97% of molecules, whereas in naive cells such clones contained under 1% of molecules. Highly expanded clone sizes could be underestimated if identical TCR molecules share a barcode.

The library was prepared using PCR. Sequencing instrument: Illumina HiSeq 4000. Bulk TCR libraries were generated as previously described, with the TCR primers listed in Table S5 used. Purification of total RNA was performed with the Qiagen AllPrep DNA/RNA kit. Reads from multiple sequencing runs of the same library were pooled before analysis. Per the original workflow: Reads were retained only if the reads had an exact TCR constant sequence, and the retained reads were trimmed to 150 nt and grouped according to their 12-nt molecular barcodes. Reads inside each barcode group were sub-clustered using a 15% Levenshtein threshold, and a quality-weighted consensus sequence was constructed for each RNA molecule. Non-functional sequences were filtered out, along with any lower-count sequence sitting one edit away from another sequence. Barcode sub-clusters with fewer than 20% of the maximum read count were removed, based on fitting two negative binomial distributions. TCRdb reran the public reads through fastp at Q25 and MiXCR, keeping productive beta chains. CDR3 protein duplicates are merged, each entry listing the most common genes and DNA. These V and J calls originate from TCRdb's pipeline instead of the authors' own analysis. A total of 40,000 or so distinct CDR3 sequences appear in this sample, about 19% of them only once. The ten largest clones capture roughly 1% of the sample.

This clonotype was seen more than once but under ten times. Its antigen is currently not known. The sample holds no much larger clone one base away, and base qualities are not on file. Libraries of naive CD8 T cells were built from approximately 20,000 to 1,000,000 sorted cells, with 10%, 30% or 50% of the purified RNA used. Naive CD8 T cells were FACS-sorted as CD8+CD4-CCR7+CD45RA+ on a BD FACSAria II into RLT Plus buffer. Detection sensitivity was tested by spiking Jurkat RNA equal to about 10 TCR copies' worth into samples containing about 18,000-1,000,000 naive CD8 T cells. Enrichment of CD8 T cells was done with RosetteSep CD8+ T Cell Enrichment Cocktail plus Ficoll-Paque, and ACK red cell lysis came afterward. The germline V gene sets CDR1 to SNHLY and CDR2 to FYNNEI. V was cut back by 4 bases and J by 2 bases, leaving a gap of 9 bases between them. The CDR3 covers 13 residues, taking in both the cysteine and the phenylalanine. The retained sequence is limited to the CDR3, 39 bases, with the frame set at the first base.

The sequence came from a human donor in good health. Some libraries in this study had Jurkat cell RNA spiked in. The chain is assembled from TRBV2 and TRBJ2-7; TRBD2 could be the D gene, as 5 bases match. Material: naive CD8+ T cells from blood, with Jurkat cell RNA spiked in. According to the study, the label for this sample's cell subset or site signals: FACS-sorted CD8+CD4-CCR7+CD45RA+ naive T cells. The DNA is as follows: TGTGCCAGCAGTGGGACTTCCCCCTACGAGCAGTACTTC. It specifies CASSGTSPYEQYF. With the rest looked up from the reference TRBV2 and TRBJ2-7 genes rather than sequenced, the full variable domain is EPEVTQTPSHQVTQMGQEVILRCVPISNHLYFYWYRQILGQKVEFLVSFYNNEISEKSEIFDDQFSVERPDGSNFTLKIRSTKLEDSAMYFCASSGTSPYEQYFGPGTRLTVT.